Listed below are T cell receptor beta chains from one sample, sequenced in a study of T cell responses to AZD1222 COVID-19 vaccine. Only in-frame clones appear in the TCRdb table, and some are missing; sequencing was by immunoSEQ multiplex PCR. The sample includes tens of thousands of clones, around 82% of them seen just once. Specimen: peripheral blood, collected on day 0 of AZD1222 vaccination. These receptors were taken from an adult in good health. Both conserved end residues are part of each CDR3. D genes are given only for firm matches. The size entry is marked missing in some rows and otherwise reads once, few, many or a size class.

V	D	size	J	CDR3	DNA
TRBV19	TRBD1	-	TRBJ2-7	CASRQPGQDYEQYF	TGTGCCAGTAGACAACCTGGACAGGACTACGAGCAGTACTTC
TRBV18	TRBD1	-	TRBJ1-2	CASSPEGGNYGYTF	TGTGCCAGCTCACCGGAAGGGGGCAACTATGGCTACACCTTC
TRBV5-1	-	-	TRBJ1-6	CASSLDRNSPLHF	TGCGCCAGCAGCTTGGACAGGAATTCACCCCTCCACTTT
TRBV28	TRBD1	-	TRBJ1-2	CASETGGGGYTF	TGTGCCAGCGAGACAGGGGGCGGAGGCTACACCTTC
TRBV27	TRBD1	few	TRBJ2-5	CASSAGTGGVETQYF	TGTGCCAGCAGTGCCGGGACAGGGGGCGTGGAGACCCAGTACTTC
TRBV4-2	-	-	TRBJ2-7	CASSQDLSGRPYEQYF	TGTGCCAGCAGCCAAGATTTGAGCGGGCGACCCTACGAGCAGTACTTC
TRBV11-2	-	once	TRBJ1-1	CASSLDGVFRPNTEAFF	TGTGCCAGCAGCTTAGATGGGGTTTTCAGGCCGAACACTGAAGCTTTCTTT
TRBV5-1	-	-	TRBJ2-1	CASSSDSYNEQFF	TGCGCCAGCAGCTCCGACTCCTACAATGAGCAGTTCTTC
TRBV6-5	-	-	TRBJ1-6	CASRTGEGVSSPLHF	TGTGCCAGCAGGACAGGAGAGGGTGTTAGTTCACCCCTCCACTTT
TRBV3-1/TRBV3-2	-	-	TRBJ2-3	CASSQDGADTQYF	TGTGCCAGCAGCCAAGACGGGGCAGATACGCAGTATTTT
TRBV19	-	-	TRBJ2-7	CASSWGISYEQYF	TGTGCCAGTAGTTGGGGAATTTCCTACGAGCAGTACTTC
TRBV28	-	-	TRBJ2-3	CASSLLLGGRTDTQYF	TGTGCCAGCAGTCTCCTACTCGGGGGGCGCACAGATACGCAGTATTTT
TRBV4-2	TRBD2	-	TRBJ2-1	CASSPRTSGSYNEQFF	TGTGCCAGCAGCCCTAGGACTAGCGGCTCCTACAATGAGCAGTTCTTC
TRBV20-1	-	-	TRBJ1-5	CSASRGAGNQPQHF	TGCAGTGCTAGTAGGGGGGCAGGCAATCAGCCCCAGCATTTT
TRBV10-3	TRBD1	-	TRBJ1-3	CAISDAGTETENTIYF	TGTGCCATCAGTGATGCCGGGACAGAGACCGAAAACACCATATATTTT
TRBV10-1	TRBD2	once	TRBJ2-7	CASSGTSGVRHF	TGCGCCAGCAGCGGGACTAGCGGGGTGAGGCACTTC
TRBV5-1	-	-	TRBJ1-5	CASSGGTGNQPQHF	TGCGCCAGCAGCGGCGGGACGGGGAATCAGCCCCAGCATTTT